The clone carrying this T cell receptor beta chain was counted between two and nine times. Its antigen remains unidentified. Germline trimming cut 4 bases from V and 7 bases from J; bases unmatched to any gene: 12. The CDR3 spans 17 residues. Germline CDR1 is SGHRS and CDR2 is YFSETQ. The data stem from a study of CD8 T cells in ankylosing spondylitis. Study conclusions and caveats: Among TCR beta sequences, a motif of under 10 highly homologous variants appeared characteristic of ankylosing spondylitis blood. Matched ankylosing spondylitis synovial fluid reportedly contained a significantly enriched population of disease-linked clones. Past studies reported some motif variants in reactive arthritis synovial fluid and blood.

Making use of molecular barcodes, quantitative 5'-RACE generated TCR beta libraries. TCRdb fed the 5' RACE reads into MiXCR, producing one record per CDR3 protein. Seen here are tens of thousands of distinct CDR3 sequences, 27% observed once, and the top ten hold 50% to 60%. The chain is built from TRBV5-1 and TRBJ1-6; 9 bases line up with TRBD1. What was sequenced was blood, either unsorted or a sorted T cell fraction (not recorded which). This receptor was taken from a male donor with ankylosing spondylitis or in good health (not recorded which). This chain's CDR3 is CASSLHDGGQGNSPLHF. The CDR3 nucleotides are TGCGCCAGCAGCCTCCACGACGGAGGACAGGGGAATTCACCCCTCCACTTT.